Described below is a single TCR beta chain sequence and its context. Thyroid surgery had not been preceded by any treatment in any patient. These data come from a study of metastatic and nonmetastatic thyroid tumors. MiXCR reprocessed the PCR reads for TCRdb. In the table there are about 42,000 clones, 9.5% to 13% of which are singletons. Sample: blood. The sequence came from a male donor with papillary thyroid cancer or a benign thyroid nodule (not recorded which). Some clones in this sample may be carry-over from other donors' samples.

The CDR3 bases are TGTGCCGCCCCGGGACAGGGGATGGTTTCCTACGAGCAGTACTTC. Its translation: CAAPGQGMVSYEQYF. The V gene is TRBV27, the J gene TRBJ2-7; 10 bases match TRBD1. From germline, CDR1 is MNHEY and CDR2 SMNVEV (reference sequence). This CDR3 has 15 amino acids. V shed 11 bases, J shed 1 base, and the junction held 11 bases outside the gene matches.